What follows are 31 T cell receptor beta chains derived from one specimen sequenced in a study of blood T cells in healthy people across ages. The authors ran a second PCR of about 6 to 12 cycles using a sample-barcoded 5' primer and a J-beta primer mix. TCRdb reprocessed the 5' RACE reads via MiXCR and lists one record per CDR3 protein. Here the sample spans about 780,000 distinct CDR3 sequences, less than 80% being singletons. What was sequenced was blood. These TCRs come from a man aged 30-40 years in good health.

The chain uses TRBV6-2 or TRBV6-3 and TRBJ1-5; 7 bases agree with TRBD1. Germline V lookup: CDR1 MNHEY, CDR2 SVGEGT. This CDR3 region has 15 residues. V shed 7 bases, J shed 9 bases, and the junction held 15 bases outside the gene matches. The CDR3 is CASNPGQWAGGPQHF. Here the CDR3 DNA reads TGTGCCAGCAACCCGGGACAGTGGGCCGGAGGGCCCCAGCATTTT.

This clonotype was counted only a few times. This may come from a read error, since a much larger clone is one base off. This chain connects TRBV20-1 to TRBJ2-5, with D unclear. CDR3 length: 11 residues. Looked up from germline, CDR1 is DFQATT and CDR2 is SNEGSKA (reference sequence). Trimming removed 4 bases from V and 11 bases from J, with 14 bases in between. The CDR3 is CSAITTYGQYF. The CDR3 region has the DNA TGCAGTGCTATAACCACCTACGGGCAGTACTTC.

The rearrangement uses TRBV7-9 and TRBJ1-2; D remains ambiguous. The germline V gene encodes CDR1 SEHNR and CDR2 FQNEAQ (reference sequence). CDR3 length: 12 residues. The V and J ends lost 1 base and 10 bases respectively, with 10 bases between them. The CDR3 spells CASSLGQSIYTF. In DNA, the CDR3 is TGTGCCAGCAGCTTAGGTCAGAGCATCTACACCTTC.

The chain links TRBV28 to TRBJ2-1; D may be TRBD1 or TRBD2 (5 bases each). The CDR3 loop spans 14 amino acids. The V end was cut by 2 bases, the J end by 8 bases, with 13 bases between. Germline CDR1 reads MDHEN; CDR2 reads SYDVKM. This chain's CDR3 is CASSLGYGDHEQFF. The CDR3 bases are TGTGCCAGCAGTTTAGGTTACGGGGACCATGAGCAGTTCTTC.

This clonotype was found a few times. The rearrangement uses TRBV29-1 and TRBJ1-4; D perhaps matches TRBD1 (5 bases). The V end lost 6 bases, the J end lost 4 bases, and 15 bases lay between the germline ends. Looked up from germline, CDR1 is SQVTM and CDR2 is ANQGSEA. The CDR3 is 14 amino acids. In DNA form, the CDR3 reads TGCAGCGTATCCCTCGGGGCCCTTAATGAAAAACTGTTTTTT. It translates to CSVSLGALNEKLFF.

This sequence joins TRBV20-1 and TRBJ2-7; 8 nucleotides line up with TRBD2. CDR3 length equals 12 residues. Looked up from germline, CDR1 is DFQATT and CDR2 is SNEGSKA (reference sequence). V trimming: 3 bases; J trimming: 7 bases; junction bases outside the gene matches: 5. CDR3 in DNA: TGCAGTGCTAGGCCGGGGGGGATAGAGCAGTACTTC. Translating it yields CSARPGGIEQYF.

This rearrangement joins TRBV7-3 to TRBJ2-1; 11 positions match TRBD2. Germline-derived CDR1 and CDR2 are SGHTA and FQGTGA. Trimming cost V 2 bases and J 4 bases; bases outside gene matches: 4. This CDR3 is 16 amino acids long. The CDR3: CASSLLASGGYNEQFF. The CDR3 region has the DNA TGTGCCAGCAGCTTACTGGCTAGCGGGGGGTACAATGAGCAGTTCTTC.

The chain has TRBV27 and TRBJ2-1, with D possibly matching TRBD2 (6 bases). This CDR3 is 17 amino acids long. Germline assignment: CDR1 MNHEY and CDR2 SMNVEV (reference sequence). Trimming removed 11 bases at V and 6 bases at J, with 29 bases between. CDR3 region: CACTTGRGRILGNEQFF. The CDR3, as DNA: TGTGCCTGCACCACCGGACGGGGGAGGATCTTGGGCAATGAGCAGTTCTTC.

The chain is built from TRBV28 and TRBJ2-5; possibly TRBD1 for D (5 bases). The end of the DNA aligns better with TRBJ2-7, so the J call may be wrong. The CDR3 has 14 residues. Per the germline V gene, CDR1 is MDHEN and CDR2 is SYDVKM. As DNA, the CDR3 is TGTGCCAGCAGTTTATATCCAGGGCCATACGAGCAGTACTTC. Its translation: CASSLYPGPYEQYF.

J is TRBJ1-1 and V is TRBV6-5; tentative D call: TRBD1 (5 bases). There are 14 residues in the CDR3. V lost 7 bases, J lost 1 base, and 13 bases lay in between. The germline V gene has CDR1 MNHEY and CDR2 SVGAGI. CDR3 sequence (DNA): TGTGCCAGCACTACAGGACATGGGAACACTGAAGCTTTCTTT. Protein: CASTTGHGNTEAFF.

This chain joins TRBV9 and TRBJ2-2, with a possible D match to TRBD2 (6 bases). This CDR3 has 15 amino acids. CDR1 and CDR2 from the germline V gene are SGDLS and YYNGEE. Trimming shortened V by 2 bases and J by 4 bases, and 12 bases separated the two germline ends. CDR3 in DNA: TGTGCCAGCAGCGTCCGGGACTCCCCCACCGGGGAGCTGTTTTTT. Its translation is CASSVRDSPTGELFF.

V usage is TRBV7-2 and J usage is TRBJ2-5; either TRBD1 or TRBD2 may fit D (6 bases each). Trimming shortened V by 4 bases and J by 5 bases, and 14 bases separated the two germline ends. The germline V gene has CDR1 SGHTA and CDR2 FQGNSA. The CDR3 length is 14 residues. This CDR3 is CASSSPWGAETQYF. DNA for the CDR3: TGTGCCAGCAGCTCACCTTGGGGGGCCGAGACCCAGTACTTC. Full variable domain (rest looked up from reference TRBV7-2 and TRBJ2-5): GAGVSQSPSNKVTEKGKDVELRCDPISGHTALYWYRQSLGQGLEFLIYFQGNSAPDKSGLPSDRFSAERTGGSVSTLTIQRTQQEDSAVYLCASSSPWGAETQYFGPGTRLLVL.

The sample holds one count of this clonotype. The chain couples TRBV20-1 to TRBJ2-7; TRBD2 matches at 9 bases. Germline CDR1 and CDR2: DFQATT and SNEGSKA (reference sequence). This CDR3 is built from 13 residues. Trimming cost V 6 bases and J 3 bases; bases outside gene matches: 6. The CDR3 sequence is CSAASGAGYEQYF. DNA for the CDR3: TGCAGTGCCGCTAGCGGGGCGGGCTACGAGCAGTACTTC.

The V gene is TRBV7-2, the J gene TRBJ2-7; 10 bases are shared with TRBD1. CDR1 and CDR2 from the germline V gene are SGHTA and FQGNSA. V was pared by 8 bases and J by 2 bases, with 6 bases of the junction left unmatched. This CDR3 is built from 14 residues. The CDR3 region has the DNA TGTGCCAGCGGGTGGGACAGGGGTCCCTACGAGCAGTACTTC. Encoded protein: CASGWDRGPYEQYF.

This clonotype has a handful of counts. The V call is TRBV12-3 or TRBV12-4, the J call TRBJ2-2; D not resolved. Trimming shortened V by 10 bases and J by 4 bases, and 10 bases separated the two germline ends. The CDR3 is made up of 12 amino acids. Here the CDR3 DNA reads TGTGCCACTCAGAAGAGCACCGGGGAGCTGTTTTTT. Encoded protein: CATQKSTGELFF.

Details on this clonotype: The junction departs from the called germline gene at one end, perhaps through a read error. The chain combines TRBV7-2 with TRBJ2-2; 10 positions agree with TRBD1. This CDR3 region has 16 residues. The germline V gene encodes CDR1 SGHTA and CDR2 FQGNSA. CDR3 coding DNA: TGTGCCGGCAGGAAGAGCGGGGACAGGGGTACCGGGGAGCTGTTTTTT. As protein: CAGRKSGDRGTGELFF.

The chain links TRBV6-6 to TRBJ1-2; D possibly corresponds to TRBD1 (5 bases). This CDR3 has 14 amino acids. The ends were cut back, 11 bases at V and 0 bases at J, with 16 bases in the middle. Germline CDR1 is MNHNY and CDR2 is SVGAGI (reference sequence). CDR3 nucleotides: TGTGCCCACGAAGGGGAGGGAGCTAACTATGGCTACACCTTC. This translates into CAHEGEGANYGYTF.

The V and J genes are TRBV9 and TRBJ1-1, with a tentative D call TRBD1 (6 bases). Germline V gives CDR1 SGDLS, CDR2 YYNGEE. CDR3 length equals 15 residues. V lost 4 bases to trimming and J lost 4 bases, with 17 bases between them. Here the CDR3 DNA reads TGTGCCAGCAGCCCCGCCGGGGGCTCGGGCACTGAAGCTTTCTTT. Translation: CASSPAGGSGTEAFF.

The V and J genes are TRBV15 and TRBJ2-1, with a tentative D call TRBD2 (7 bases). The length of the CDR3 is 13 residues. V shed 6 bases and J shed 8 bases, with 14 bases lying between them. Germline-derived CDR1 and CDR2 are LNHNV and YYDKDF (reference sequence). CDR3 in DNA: TGTGCCACCAGGCTAAGGGAGGGGGATGAGCAGTTCTTC. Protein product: CATRLREGDEQFF.

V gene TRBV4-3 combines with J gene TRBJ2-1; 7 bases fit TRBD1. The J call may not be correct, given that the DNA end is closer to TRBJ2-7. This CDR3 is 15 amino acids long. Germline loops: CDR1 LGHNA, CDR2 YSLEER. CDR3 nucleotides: TGCGCCAGCAGCCAAGTCGACAGGGCCTACAATGAGCAGTACTTC. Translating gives CASSQVDRAYNEQYF.

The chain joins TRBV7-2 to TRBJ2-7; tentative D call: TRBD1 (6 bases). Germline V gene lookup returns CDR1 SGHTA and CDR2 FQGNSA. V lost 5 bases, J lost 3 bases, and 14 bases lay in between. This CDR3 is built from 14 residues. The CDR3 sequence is CASSPGHTLYEQYF. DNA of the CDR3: TGTGCCAGCAGCCCGGGACATACGCTCTACGAGCAGTACTTC.

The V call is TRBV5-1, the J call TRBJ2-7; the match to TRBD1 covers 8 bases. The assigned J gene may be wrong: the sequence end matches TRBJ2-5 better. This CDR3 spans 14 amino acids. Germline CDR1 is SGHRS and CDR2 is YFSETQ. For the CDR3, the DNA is TGCGCCAGCGGGGCCCTAGGACAGGGTGAGACCCAGTACTTC. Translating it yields CASGALGQGETQYF.

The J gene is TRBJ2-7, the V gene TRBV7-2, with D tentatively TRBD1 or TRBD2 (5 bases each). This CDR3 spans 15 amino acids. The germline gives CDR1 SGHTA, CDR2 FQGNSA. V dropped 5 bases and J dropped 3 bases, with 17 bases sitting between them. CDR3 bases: TGTGCCAGCAGCCCGCTGGGGGACGCAAACTACGAGCAGTACTTC. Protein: CASSPLGDANYEQYF.

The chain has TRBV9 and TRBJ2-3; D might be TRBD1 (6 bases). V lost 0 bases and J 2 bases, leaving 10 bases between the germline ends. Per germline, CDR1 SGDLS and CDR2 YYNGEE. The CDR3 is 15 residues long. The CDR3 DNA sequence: TGTGCCAGCAGCGTAGTAGGGGACATCACAGATACGCAGTATTTT. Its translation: CASSVVGDITDTQYF.

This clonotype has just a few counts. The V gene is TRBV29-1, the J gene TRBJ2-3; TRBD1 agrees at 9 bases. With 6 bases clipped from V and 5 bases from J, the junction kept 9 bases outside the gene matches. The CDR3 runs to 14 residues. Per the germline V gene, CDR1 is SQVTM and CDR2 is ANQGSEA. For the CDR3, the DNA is TGCAGCGTCGACACGGGACAGGGCAAAGATACGCAGTATTTT. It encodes CSVDTGQGKDTQYF.

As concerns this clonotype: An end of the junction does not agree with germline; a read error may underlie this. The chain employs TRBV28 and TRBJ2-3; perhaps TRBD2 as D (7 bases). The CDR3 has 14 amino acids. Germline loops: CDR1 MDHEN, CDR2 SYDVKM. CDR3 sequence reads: CASRGGAGTDTQYF. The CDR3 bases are TGTGCCAGCAGGGGGGGGGCGGGCACAGATACACAGTATTTT.

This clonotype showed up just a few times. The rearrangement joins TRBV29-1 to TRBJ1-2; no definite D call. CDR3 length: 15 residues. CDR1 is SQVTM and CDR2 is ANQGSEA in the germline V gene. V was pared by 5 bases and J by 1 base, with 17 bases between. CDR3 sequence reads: CSVMVWPNGNYGYTF. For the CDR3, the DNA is TGCAGCGTTATGGTCTGGCCTAATGGTAACTATGGCTACACCTTC.

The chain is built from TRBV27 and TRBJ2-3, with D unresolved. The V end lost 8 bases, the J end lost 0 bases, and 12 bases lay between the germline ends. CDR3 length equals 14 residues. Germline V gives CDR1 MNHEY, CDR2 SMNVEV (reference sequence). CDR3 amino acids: CASAPQVSTDTQYF. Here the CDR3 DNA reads TGTGCCAGCGCCCCCCAGGTTAGCACAGATACGCAGTATTTT.

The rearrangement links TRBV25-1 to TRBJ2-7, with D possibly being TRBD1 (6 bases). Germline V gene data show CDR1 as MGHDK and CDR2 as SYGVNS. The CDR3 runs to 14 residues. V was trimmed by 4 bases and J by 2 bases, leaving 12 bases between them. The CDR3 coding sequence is TGTGCCAGCAGTGGACTCAGGGGAACCTACGAGCAGTACTTC. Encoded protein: CASSGLRGTYEQYF.

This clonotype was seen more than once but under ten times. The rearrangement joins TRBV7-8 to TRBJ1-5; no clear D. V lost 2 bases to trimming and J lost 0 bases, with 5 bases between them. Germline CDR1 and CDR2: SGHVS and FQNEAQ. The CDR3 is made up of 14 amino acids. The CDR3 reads CASSLSDSNQPQHF. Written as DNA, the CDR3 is TGTGCCAGCAGCTTATCCGATAGCAATCAGCCCCAGCATTTT.

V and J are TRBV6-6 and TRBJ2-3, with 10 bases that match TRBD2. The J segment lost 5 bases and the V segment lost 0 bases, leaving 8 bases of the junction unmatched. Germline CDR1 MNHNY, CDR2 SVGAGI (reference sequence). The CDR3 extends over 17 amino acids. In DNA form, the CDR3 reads TGTGCCAGCAGTTACTCGAAAAGCGGGGGGGTTAGAGATACGCAGTATTTT. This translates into CASSYSKSGGVRDTQYF.